The rows below give T cell receptor beta chains drawn from one sample of a study of blood T cell repertoires in COVID-19. Assay used: immunoSEQ multiplex PCR; TCRdb lists only in-frame clones, some missing. The table lists 140,000 to 150,000 clones, around 88% of them singletons. The sequencing sample was made of peripheral blood. These receptors came from a man aged 60 to 69 with active or convalescent COVID-19. The CDR3 runs from the conserved cysteine through the conserved F or W. D genes are given only for firm matches. Only some rows state a clone size, as once, few, many or a class for expanded clones.

v_gene	d_gene	j_gene	abundance	CDR3nt	CDR3aa
TRBV24-1	-	TRBJ1-2	-	TGTGCCAGTCAGGATCCGAGCTATGGCTACACCTTC	CASQDPSYGYTF
TRBV6-6	-	TRBJ1-1	-	TGTGCCAGCACTCACGACAGGCCGAACACTGAAGCTTTCTTT	CASTHDRPNTEAFF
TRBV6-4	-	TRBJ1-6	-	TGTGCCAGCAGTGAAAAAAAGAGCTCCTATAATTCACCCCTCCACTTT	CASSEKKSSYNSPLHF
TRBV5-6	-	TRBJ1-6	-	TGTGCCAGCAGGCTGACAGGTTTTAATTCACCCCTCCACTTT	CASRLTGFNSPLHF
TRBV30	-	TRBJ1-1	once	TGTGCCTGGAGTGACAGGAACACTGAAGCTTTCTTT	CAWSDRNTEAFF
TRBV19	-	TRBJ1-5	-	TGTGCCAGTAGTATATCCGGGGATGGGCAGCCCCAGCATTTT	CASSISGDGQPQHF
TRBV7-9	-	TRBJ1-2	-	TGTGCCAGCATTATGGGATCGGGGGCTAACTATGGCTACACCTTC	CASIMGSGANYGYTF
TRBV3-1/TRBV3-2	TRBD2	TRBJ2-1	-	TGTGCCAGCAGCCACGGGCGGGGGGGCGTAAATGAGCAGTTCTTC	CASSHGRGGVNEQFF
TRBV11-2	-	TRBJ2-1	once	TGTGCCAGCAGCTTCCCCCCTGGGGGGGGGCCCTTTCGTGAGCAGTTCTTC	CASSFPPGGGPFREQFF
TRBV6-6	TRBD1	TRBJ2-3	-	TGTGCCAGCAGTTGGGACAGGAGCGGCACAGATACGCAGTATTTT	CASSWDRSGTDTQYF
TRBV6-5	-	TRBJ1-1	-	TGTGCCAGCAGTTACGGGCAGGGGTTGGGCACTGAAGCTTTCTTT	CASSYGQGLGTEAFF
TRBV20-1	-	TRBJ1-2	-	TGCAGTGCTAGGCCCCTGGAGGGCTACACCTTC	CSARPLEGYTF
TRBV6-5	TRBD2	TRBJ2-2	-	TGTGCCAGCAGGGGAACTAGCGGGACCGGGGAGCTGTTTTTT	CASRGTSGTGELFF
TRBV25-1	-	TRBJ2-5	-	TGTGCCAGCAGTGAAAGCAGGGGTCAAGAGACCCAGTACTTC	CASSESRGQETQYF
TRBV18	TRBD2	TRBJ2-1	few	TGTGCCAGCTCACCGCGGGGACTAGCGGGAGCCTACAGAGTAACGGACAATGAGCAGTTCTTC	CASSPRGLAGAYRVTDNEQFF
TRBV2	TRBD1	TRBJ2-6	-	TGTGCCAGCAACCGGGACAGCATATCTGGGGCCAACGTCCTGACTTTC	CASNRDSISGANVLTF